Listed here are 5 T cell receptor beta chains from one sample, sequenced in a study of cytomegalovirus exposure and HLA in healthy donors. Both 60 Vbeta primers and 13 Jbeta primers went into the PCR. The repertoire was sequenced with immunoSEQ multiplex PCR; TCRdb's copy has only in-frame clones and lacks some. The sample lists 110,000 or so clones, about 68% occurring once. Input material: PBMCs. All receptors derive from a woman between 35 and 50 years old in good health and CMV-seropositive.

The chain carries TRBV10-3 and TRBJ2-3; D unresolved. The CDR3 runs to 12 residues. Germline loops: CDR1 ENHRY, CDR2 SYGVKD. With 4 bases removed from V and 4 bases from J, the gap between germline ends came to 6 bases. CDR3 region: CAISGQADTQYF. As DNA, the CDR3 is TGTGCCATCAGTGGTCAGGCAGATACGCAGTATTTT.

This chain links TRBV9 with TRBJ2-7; 8 bases map to TRBD1. This CDR3 spans 14 amino acids. Losses at the gene ends were 4 bases for V and 2 bases for J; bases not matched to a gene: 5. Germline CDR1 is SGDLS and CDR2 is YYNGEE. Here the CDR3 DNA reads TGTGCCAGCAGCCCCAGACAGGGGCCCTACGAGCAGTACTTC. Translated: CASSPRQGPYEQYF. Using reference TRBV9 and TRBJ2-7 for the parts outside the CDR3, the full variable domain is DSGVTQTPKHLITATGQRVTLRCSPRSGDLSVYWYQQSLDQGLQFLIQYYNGEERAKGNILERFSAQQFPDLHSELNLSSLELGDSALYFCASSPRQGPYEQYFGPGTRLTVT.

The rearrangement links TRBV9 to TRBJ2-7; the match to TRBD1 covers 9 bases. Germline assignment: CDR1 SGDLS and CDR2 YYNGEE. There are 14 residues in the CDR3. V lost 3 bases and J lost 4; bases outside the gene matches: 5. The CDR3 sequence: CASSGGTGFYEQYF. CDR3 DNA: TGTGCCAGCAGCGGCGGGACAGGGTTTTACGAGCAGTACTTC.

The chain links TRBV19 to TRBJ2-3, with TRBD1 identical over 7 bases. V lost 4 bases, J lost 2 bases, and 6 bases stayed unmatched. Germline V CDR1 and CDR2: LNHDA, SQIVND (reference sequence). This CDR3 has 15 residues. The CDR3 nucleotides are TGTGCCAGTAGTACCCGGGACAGCAACACAGATACGCAGTATTTT. It specifies CASSTRDSNTDTQYF. Drawing the rest from reference TRBV19 and TRBJ2-3, the complete variable domain is DGGITQSPKYLFRKEGQNVTLSCEQNLNHDAMYWYRQDPGQGLRLIYYSQIVNDFQKGDIAEGYSVSREKKESFPLTVTSAQKNPTAFYLCASSTRDSNTDTQYFGPGTRLTVL.

The rearrangement uses TRBV7-2 and TRBJ2-7, with 7 positions matching TRBD1. Per the germline V gene, CDR1 is SGHTA and CDR2 is FQGNSA. The CDR3 is 16 residues long. The ends lost 2 bases at V and 4 bases at J; junction bases unmatched: 11. The CDR3 bases are TGTGCCAGCAGCTTAACCCGGACAGGCGCCAAATACGAGCAGTACTTC. Translation: CASSLTRTGAKYEQYF.